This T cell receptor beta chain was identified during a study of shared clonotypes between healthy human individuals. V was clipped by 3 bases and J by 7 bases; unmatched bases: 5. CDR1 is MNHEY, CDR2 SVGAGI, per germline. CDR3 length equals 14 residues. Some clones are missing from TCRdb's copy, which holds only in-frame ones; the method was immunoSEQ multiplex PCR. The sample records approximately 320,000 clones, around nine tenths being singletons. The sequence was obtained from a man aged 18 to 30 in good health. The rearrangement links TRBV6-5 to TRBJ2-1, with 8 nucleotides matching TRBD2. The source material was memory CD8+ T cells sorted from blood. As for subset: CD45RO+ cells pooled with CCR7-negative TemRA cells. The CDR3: CASSYREGPNEQFF. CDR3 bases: TGTGCCAGCAGTTATCGGGAGGGACCAAATGAGCAGTTCTTC.